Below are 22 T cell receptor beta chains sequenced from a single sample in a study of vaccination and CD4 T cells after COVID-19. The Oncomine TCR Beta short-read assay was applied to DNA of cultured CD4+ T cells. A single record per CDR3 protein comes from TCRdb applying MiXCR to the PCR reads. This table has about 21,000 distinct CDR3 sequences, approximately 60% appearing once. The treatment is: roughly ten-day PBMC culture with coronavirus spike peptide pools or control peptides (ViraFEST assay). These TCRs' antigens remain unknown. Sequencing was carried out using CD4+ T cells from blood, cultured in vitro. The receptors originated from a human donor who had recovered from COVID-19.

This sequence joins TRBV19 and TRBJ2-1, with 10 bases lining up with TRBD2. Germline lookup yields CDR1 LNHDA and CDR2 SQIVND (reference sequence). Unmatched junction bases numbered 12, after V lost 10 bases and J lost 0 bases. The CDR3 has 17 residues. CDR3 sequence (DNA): TGTGCCACCTCCCGACTAGCGGGTGGCTTCTCCTACAATGAGCAGTTCTTC. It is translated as CATSRLAGGFSYNEQFF. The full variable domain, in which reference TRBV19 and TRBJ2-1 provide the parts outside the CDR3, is DGGITQSPKYLFRKEGQNVTLSCEQNLNHDAMYWYRQDPGQGLRLIYYSQIVNDFQKGDIAEGYSVSREKKESFPLTVTSAQKNPTAFYLCATSRLAGGFSYNEQFFGPGTRLTVL.

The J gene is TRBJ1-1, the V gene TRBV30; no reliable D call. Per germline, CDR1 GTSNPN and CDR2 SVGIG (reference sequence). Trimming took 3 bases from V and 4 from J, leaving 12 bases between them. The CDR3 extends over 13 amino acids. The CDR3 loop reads CAWRKGWGTEAFF. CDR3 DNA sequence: TGTGCCTGGAGGAAGGGTTGGGGCACTGAAGCTTTCTTT.

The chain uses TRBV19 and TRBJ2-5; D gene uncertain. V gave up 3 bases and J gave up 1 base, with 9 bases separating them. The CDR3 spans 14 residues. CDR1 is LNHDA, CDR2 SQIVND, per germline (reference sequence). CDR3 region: CASSIGAIQETQYF. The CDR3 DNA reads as TGTGCCAGTAGTATCGGCGCCATCCAAGAGACCCAGTACTTC.

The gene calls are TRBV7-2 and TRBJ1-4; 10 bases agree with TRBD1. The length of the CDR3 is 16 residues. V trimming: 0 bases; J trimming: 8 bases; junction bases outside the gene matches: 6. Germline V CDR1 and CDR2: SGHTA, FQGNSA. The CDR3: CASSLAPGTGDEKLFF. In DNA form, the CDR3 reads TGTGCCAGCAGCTTAGCGCCCGGGACAGGGGACGAAAAACTGTTTTTT. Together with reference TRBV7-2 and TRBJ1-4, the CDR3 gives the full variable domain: GAGVSQSPSNKVTEKGKDVELRCDPISGHTALYWYRQSLGQGLEFLIYFQGNSAPDKSGLPSDRFSAERTGGSVSTLTIQRTQQEDSAVYLCASSLAPGTGDEKLFFGSGTQLSVL.

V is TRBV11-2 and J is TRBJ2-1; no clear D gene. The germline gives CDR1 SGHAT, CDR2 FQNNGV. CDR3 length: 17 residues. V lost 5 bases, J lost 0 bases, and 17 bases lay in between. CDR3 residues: CASSPRYGTRSYNEQFF. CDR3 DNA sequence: TGTGCCAGCAGCCCGCGATATGGCACACGCTCCTACAATGAGCAGTTCTTC.

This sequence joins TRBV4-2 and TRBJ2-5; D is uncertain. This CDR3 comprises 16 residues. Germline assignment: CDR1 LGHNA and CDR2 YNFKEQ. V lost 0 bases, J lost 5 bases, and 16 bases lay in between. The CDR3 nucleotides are TGTGCCAGCAGCCAAGATTGGCCGGAGACGTCGGAGACCCAGTACTTC. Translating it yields CASSQDWPETSETQYF.

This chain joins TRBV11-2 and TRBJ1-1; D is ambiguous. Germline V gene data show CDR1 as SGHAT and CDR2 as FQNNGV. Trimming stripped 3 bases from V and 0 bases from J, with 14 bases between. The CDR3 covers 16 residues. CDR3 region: CASSFRPGGMNTEAFF. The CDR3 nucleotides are TGTGCCAGCAGCTTTAGGCCAGGTGGAATGAACACTGAAGCTTTCTTT.

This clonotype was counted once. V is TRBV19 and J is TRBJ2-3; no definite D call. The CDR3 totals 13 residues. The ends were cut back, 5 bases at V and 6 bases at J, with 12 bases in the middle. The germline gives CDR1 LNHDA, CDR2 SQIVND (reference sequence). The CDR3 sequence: CASSPDPDDTQYF. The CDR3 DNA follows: TGTGCCAGTAGTCCGGACCCTGATGATACGCAGTATTTT.

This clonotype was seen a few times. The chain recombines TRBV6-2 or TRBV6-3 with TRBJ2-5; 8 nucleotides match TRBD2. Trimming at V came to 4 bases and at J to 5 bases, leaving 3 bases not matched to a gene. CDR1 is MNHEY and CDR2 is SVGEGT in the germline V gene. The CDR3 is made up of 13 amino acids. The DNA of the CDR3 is TGTGCCAGCAGTTCGACTAGCGCGGAGACCCAGTACTTC. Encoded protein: CASSSTSAETQYF.

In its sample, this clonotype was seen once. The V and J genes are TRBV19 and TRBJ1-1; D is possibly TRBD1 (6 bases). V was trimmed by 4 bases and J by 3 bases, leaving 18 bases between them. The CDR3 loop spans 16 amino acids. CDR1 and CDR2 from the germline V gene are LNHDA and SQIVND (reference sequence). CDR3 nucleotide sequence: TGTGCCAGTAGTAAATCTGGACAGAGGGGGTACACTGAAGCTTTCTTT. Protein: CASSKSGQRGYTEAFF.

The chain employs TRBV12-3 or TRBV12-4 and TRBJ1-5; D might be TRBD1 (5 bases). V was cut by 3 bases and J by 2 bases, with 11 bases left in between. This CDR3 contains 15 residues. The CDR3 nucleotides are TGTGCCAGCAGTTTTGGGGGAGCCGGCAATCAGCCCCAGCATTTT. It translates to CASSFGGAGNQPQHF.

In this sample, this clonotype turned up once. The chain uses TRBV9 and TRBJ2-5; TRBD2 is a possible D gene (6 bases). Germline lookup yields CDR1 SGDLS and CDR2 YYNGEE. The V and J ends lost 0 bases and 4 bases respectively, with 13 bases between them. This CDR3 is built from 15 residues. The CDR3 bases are TGTGCCAGCAGCGTAGGTGGAGGGCCAGGAGAGACCCAGTACTTC. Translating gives CASSVGGGPGETQYF.

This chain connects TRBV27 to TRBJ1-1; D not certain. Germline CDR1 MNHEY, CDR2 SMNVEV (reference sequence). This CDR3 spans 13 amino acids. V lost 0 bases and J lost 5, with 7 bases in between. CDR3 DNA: TGTGCCAGCAGTTTATCGTTGGGTACTGAAGCTTTCTTT. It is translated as CASSLSLGTEAFF.

The CDR3 reads CSARAPGQNDYGYTF. CDR3 DNA: TGCAGTGCTAGGGCACCGGGACAGAATGACTATGGCTACACCTTC. V gene TRBV20-1 combines with J gene TRBJ1-2; 7 nucleotides match TRBD1. This CDR3 is built from 15 residues. Unmatched junction bases numbered 10, after V lost 3 bases and J lost 3 bases. The V gene's germline CDR1 is DFQATT and CDR2 SNEGSKA (reference sequence).

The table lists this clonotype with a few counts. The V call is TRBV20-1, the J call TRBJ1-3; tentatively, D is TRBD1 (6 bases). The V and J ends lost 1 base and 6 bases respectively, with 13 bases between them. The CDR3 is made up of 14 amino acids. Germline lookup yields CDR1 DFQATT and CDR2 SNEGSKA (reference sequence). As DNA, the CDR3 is TGCAGTGCTAGAGCGCCCGCAGGGGCAAACACCATATATTTT. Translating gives CSARAPAGANTIYF.

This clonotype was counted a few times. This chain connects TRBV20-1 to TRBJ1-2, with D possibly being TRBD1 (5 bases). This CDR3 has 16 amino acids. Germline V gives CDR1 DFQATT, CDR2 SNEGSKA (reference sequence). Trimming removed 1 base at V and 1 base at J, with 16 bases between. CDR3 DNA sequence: TGCAGTGCTAGAGTCCCAGGGCGAGGAGGTAACTATGGCTACACCTTC. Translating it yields CSARVPGRGGNYGYTF.

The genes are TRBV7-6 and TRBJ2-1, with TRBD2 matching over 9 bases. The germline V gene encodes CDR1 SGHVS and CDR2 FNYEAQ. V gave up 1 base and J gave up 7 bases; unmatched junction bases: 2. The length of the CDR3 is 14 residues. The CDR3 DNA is TGTGCCAGCAGCTTAGGCGGGAGGGAGAATGAGCAGTTCTTC. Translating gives CASSLGGRENEQFF.

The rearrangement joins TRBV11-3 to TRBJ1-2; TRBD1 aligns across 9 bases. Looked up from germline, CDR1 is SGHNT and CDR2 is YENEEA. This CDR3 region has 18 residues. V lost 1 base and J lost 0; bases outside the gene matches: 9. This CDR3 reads CASSLVRGQGRANYGYTF. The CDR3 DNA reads TGTGCCAGCAGCTTAGTTCGGGGACAGGGAAGGGCTAACTATGGCTACACCTTC.

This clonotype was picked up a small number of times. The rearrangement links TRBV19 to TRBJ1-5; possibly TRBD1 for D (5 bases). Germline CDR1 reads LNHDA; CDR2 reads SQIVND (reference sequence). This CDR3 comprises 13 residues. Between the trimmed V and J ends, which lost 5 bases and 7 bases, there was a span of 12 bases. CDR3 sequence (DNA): TGTGCCAGTAGTCCTGGGACTGTGCAGCCCCAGCATTTT. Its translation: CASSPGTVQPQHF.

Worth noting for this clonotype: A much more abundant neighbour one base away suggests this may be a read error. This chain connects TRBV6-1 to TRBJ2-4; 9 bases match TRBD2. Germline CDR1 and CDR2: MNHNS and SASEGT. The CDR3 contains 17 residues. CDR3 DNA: TGTGCCAGCACCGACCTGATAGCGGGGGTAGCCAAAAACATTCGGTACTTC. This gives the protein CASTDLIAGVAKNIRYF.

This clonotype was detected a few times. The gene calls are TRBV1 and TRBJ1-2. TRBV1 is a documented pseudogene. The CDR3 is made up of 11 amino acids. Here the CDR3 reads CTSNWAYGYTF. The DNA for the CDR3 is TGCACCAGCAACTGGGCCTATGGCTACACCTTC.

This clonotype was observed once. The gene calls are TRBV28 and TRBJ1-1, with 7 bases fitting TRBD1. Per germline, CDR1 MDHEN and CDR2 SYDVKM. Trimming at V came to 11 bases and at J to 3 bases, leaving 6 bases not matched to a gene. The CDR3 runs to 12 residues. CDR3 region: CAGKTGDTEAFF. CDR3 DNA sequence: TGTGCCGGGAAAACAGGGGACACTGAAGCTTTCTTT.